This T cell receptor (beta chain) originates from a study of spatial heterogeneity in lung cancer. Study at large: Detection consistently yielded more beta chains than alpha chains. An average of more than ten raw reads was observed per unique TCR and UMI combination.

Every TCR cDNA molecule bore its own unique molecular identifier. Using its own MiXCR run on the 5' RACE reads, TCRdb lists one record per CDR3 protein. The sample lists 45,000 to 55,000 distinct CDR3 sequences, approximately 5.3% occurring once. The trim removed 7 bases at V and 4 bases at J, leaving 14 bases unmatched. The CDR3 is made up of 17 amino acids. CDR1 is MDHEN and CDR2 is SYDVKM in the germline V gene. The sample's time point: sample taken at primary tumor resection. Whole RNA, which was extracted from tumor, nontumor lung tissue or frozen PBMC, was sequenced without any cell sorting. At least ten counts were recorded for this clonotype.

This TCR was sampled from a male donor with early-stage non-small cell lung cancer. The chain joins TRBV28 to TRBJ2-2; TRBD2 agrees at 8 bases. Material: PBMCs, obtained at surgery. The CDR3 nucleotides read TGTGCCAGCACCCCTCCGACGGTCCGGGAGGGCACCGGGGAGCTGTTTTTT. Translating it yields CASTPPTVREGTGELFF.